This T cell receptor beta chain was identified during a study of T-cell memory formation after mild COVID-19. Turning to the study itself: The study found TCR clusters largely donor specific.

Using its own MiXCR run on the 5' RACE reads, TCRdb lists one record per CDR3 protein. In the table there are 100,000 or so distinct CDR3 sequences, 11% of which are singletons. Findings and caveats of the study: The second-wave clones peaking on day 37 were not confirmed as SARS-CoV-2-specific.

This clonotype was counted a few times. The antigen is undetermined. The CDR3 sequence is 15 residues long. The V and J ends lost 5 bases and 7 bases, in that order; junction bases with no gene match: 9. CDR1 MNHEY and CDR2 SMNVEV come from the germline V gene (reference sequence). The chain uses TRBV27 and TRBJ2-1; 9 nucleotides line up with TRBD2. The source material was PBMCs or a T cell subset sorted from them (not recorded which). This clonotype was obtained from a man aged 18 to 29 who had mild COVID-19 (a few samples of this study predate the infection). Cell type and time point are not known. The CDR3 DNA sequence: TGTGCCAGCAGTAAGAATCCGACTAGCGGTAATGAGCAGTTCTTC. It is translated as CASSKNPTSGNEQFF.